The 2 T cell receptor beta chains presented below share a single source sample, sequenced in a study of shared clonotypes between healthy human individuals. Data came from immunoSEQ multiplex PCR; TCRdb stores just in-frame clones and leaves some out. The sample yields about 2 million clones, approximately 94% seen once. CD45RO-negative, CCR7-positively selected cells formed the naive CD8 fraction, excluding terminally differentiated effector memory CD45RA+ cells. The sequenced sample was naive CD8+ T cells sorted from blood. Receptors originate from a man in his late teens or twenties in good health.

In its sample, this clone was seen once. Other DNA variants within this sample encode the same CDR3. This sequence joins TRBV27 and TRBJ2-5, with TRBD1 identical over 8 bases. CDR3 length equals 14 residues. The J segment lost 2 bases and the V segment lost 4 bases, leaving 3 bases of the junction unmatched. Germline-derived CDR1 and CDR2 are MNHEY and SMNVEV (reference sequence). CDR3 in amino acids: CASSSRDRQETQYF. Here the CDR3 DNA reads TGTGCCAGCAGTTCGAGGGACAGGCAAGAGACCCAGTACTTC.

The CDR3 region has the DNA TGTGCCAGTAGTATAGTGGGTCAGGGCCTAAATGAGCAGTTCTTC. As protein: CASSIVGQGLNEQFF. The V and J genes are TRBV19 and TRBJ2-1; TRBD1 is a possible D gene (5 bases). The CDR3 runs 15 residues. Trimming removed 1 base at V and 7 bases at J, with 14 bases between. CDR1 and CDR2 from the germline V gene are LNHDA and SQIVND (reference sequence).